This TCR beta chain was recorded in a study of tumour-infiltrating T cells in Burkitt lymphoma. As for the study in general: Repertoire clonality predicted overall and progression-free survival.

Sequencing was performed with immunoSEQ multiplex PCR; in TCRdb, only in-frame clones are kept and a portion is missing. The sample shows 7,700 or so clones, 60% to 75% of them seen only once. In germline, CDR1 is KGHSY, CDR2 FQNENV. Trimming at V came to 4 bases and at J to 2 bases, leaving 18 bases not matched to a gene. CDR3 size: 20 residues. This receptor was identified in a human donor with diffuse large B-cell lymphoma. Specimen: tumor tissue. The rearrangement links TRBV16 to TRBJ2-2, with 8 bases matching TRBD2. In nucleotides, the CDR3 is TGTGCCAGCAGCCCTGGGGGCGGGGGGCCCACCGTGAATAACACCGGGGAGCTGTTTTTT. Amino acid sequence: CASSPGGGGPTVNNTGELFF.